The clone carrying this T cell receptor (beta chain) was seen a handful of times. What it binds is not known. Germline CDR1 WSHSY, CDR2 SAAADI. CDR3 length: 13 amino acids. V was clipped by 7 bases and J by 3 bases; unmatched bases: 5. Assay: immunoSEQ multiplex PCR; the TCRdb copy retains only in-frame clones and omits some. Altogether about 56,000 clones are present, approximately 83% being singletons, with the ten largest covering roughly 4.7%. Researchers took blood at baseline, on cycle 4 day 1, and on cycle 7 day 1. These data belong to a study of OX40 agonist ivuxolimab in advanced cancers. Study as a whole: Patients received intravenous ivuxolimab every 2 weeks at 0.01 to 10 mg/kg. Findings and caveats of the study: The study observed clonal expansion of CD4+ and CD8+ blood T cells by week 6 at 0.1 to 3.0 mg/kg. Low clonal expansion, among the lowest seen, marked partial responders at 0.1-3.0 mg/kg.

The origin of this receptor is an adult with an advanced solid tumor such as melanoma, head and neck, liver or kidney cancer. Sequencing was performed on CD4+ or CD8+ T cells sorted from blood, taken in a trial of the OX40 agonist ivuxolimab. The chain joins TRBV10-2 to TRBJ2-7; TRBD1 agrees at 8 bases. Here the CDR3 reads CASKDRVGYEQYF. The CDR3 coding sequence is TGCGCCAGCAAGGACAGGGTAGGCTACGAGCAGTACTTC.